This T cell receptor beta chain was profiled in a study of blood T cells in healthy people across ages. Study findings and constraints: Estimates based on one million T cells were treated as lower bounds.

Every sample yielded at least 7 million isolated PBMCs. Per sample, no less than 5 micrograms of total RNA were extracted. The CDR3 totals 14 residues. V gave up 5 bases and J gave up 1 base, with 10 bases separating them. Germline CDR1 reads MNHEY; CDR2 reads SMNVEV (reference sequence). A word on this clonotype: Its antigen is not identified.

A second PCR of roughly 7 to 11 cycles used a sample-barcoded 5' primer and a J-beta primer mix. One entry per CDR3 protein, called by TCRdb with MiXCR from the 5' RACE reads. Of 1.5 million to 2 million distinct CDR3 sequences listed, roughly 27% were seen once; the top ten hold approximately 7.7%. The sample taken for sequencing was blood. The chain carries TRBV27 and TRBJ2-3, with D unresolved. The origin of this receptor is a woman in her twenties or thirties in good health. CDR3: CASSPNWGTDTQYF. The CDR3 DNA reads TGTGCCAGCAGTCCAAATTGGGGCACAGATACGCAGTATTTT.